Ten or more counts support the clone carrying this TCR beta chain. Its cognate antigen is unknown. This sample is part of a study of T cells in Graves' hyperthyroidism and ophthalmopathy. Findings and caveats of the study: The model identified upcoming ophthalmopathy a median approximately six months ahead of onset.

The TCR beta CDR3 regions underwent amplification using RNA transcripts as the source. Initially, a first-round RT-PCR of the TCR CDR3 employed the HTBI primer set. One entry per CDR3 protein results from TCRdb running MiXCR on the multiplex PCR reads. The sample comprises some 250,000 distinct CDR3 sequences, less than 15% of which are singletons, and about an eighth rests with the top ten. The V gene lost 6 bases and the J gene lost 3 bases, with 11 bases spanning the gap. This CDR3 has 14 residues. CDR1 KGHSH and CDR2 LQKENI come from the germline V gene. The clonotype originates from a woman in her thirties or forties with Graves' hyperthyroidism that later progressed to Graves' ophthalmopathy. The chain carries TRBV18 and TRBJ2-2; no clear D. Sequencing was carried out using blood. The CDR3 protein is CASSRPRYTGELFF. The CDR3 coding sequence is TGTGCCAGCTCCCGCCCTAGGTACACCGGGGAGCTGTTTTTT. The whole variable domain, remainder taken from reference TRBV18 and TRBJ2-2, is NAGVMQNPRHLVRRRGQEARLRCSPMKGHSHVYWYRQLPEEGLKFMVYLQKENIIDESGMPKERFSAEFPKEGPSILRIQQVVRGDSAAYFCASSRPRYTGELFFGEGSRLTVL.